The rows below give T cell receptor beta chains drawn from one sample of a study of shared clonotypes between healthy human individuals. Libraries were prepared by immunoSEQ multiplex PCR; TCRdb keeps only in-frame clonotypes and omits some of them. The sample has about 2,500,000 clones; 85% to 95% are singletons. Material: naive CD4+ T cells sorted from blood. The receptors originated from a man aged 18 to 30 in good health. CDR3s leave out the opening cysteine and the closing phenylalanine or tryptophan. The order of the fields is V gene, CDR3 length, J gene, D gene, CDR3 protein. A D gene is named only where the DNA matches it firmly.

V gene: TRBV19; CDR3 length: 11; J gene: TRBJ2-7; D gene: -; CDR3 protein: ASSMSATYEQY
V gene: TRBV7-3; CDR3 length: 13; J gene: TRBJ1-6; D gene: -; CDR3 protein: ASSLLRVGRSPLH
V gene: TRBV14; CDR3 length: 13; J gene: TRBJ1-2; D gene: -; CDR3 protein: ASSQGIRSFYGYT
V gene: TRBV15; CDR3 length: 14; J gene: TRBJ2-4; D gene: -; CDR3 protein: ATSRVGRTAKNIQY
V gene: TRBV30; CDR3 length: 8; J gene: TRBJ1-4; D gene: -; CDR3 protein: AWRDEKLF
V gene: TRBV28; CDR3 length: 11; J gene: TRBJ1-2; D gene: TRBD1; CDR3 protein: ASSSGGNYGYT
V gene: TRBV7-2; CDR3 length: 11; J gene: TRBJ2-4; D gene: -; CDR3 protein: ASSVRVQDIQY
V gene: TRBV7-2; CDR3 length: 13; J gene: TRBJ1-3; D gene: TRBD1; CDR3 protein: ASSVDRGTGNTIY
V gene: TRBV12-5; CDR3 length: 9; J gene: TRBJ2-5; D gene: -; CDR3 protein: ASGLFETQY
V gene: TRBV10-1; CDR3 length: 12; J gene: TRBJ2-5; D gene: -; CDR3 protein: ASSESGREETQY
V gene: TRBV19; CDR3 length: 15; J gene: TRBJ1-1; D gene: -; CDR3 protein: ASSITIGRSAGTEAF
V gene: TRBV7-9; CDR3 length: 11; J gene: TRBJ2-7; D gene: -; CDR3 protein: ASSSIQGDEQY
V gene: TRBV11-2; CDR3 length: 12; J gene: TRBJ2-1; D gene: -; CDR3 protein: ASSLTGVYNEQF
V gene: TRBV19; CDR3 length: 13; J gene: TRBJ2-7; D gene: TRBD1; CDR3 protein: ASSIATGGFNEQY
V gene: TRBV6-6; CDR3 length: 11; J gene: TRBJ1-1; D gene: -; CDR3 protein: ASSTPGQPEAF
V gene: TRBV5-1; CDR3 length: 12; J gene: TRBJ2-5; D gene: -; CDR3 protein: ASSLSRGKETQY
V gene: TRBV5-1; CDR3 length: 14; J gene: TRBJ1-6; D gene: TRBD1; CDR3 protein: ASSLSRGQGNSPLH
V gene: TRBV19; CDR3 length: 13; J gene: TRBJ2-7; D gene: -; CDR3 protein: ASSMARREIYEQY
V gene: TRBV5-5; CDR3 length: 12; J gene: TRBJ1-6; D gene: -; CDR3 protein: ASSLSRGNSPLH
V gene: TRBV5-1; CDR3 length: 12; J gene: TRBJ1-1; D gene: -; CDR3 protein: ASSYGQQNTEAF
V gene: TRBV11-2; CDR3 length: 12; J gene: TRBJ2-2; D gene: TRBD1; CDR3 protein: ASSESRGPGELF
V gene: TRBV29-1; CDR3 length: 11; J gene: TRBJ1-2; D gene: -; CDR3 protein: SVEPRLSYGYT
V gene: TRBV15; CDR3 length: 13; J gene: TRBJ2-7; D gene: TRBD1; CDR3 protein: ATSGGDRGAYEQY
V gene: TRBV2; CDR3 length: 11; J gene: TRBJ2-1; D gene: -; CDR3 protein: ASSSQGRNEQF
V gene: TRBV7-9; CDR3 length: 15; J gene: TRBJ2-1; D gene: TRBD2; CDR3 protein: ASSSSPSGHSYNEQF
V gene: TRBV7-2; CDR3 length: 12; J gene: TRBJ2-7; D gene: -; CDR3 protein: ASSRQDGIYEQY
V gene: TRBV6-5; CDR3 length: 12; J gene: TRBJ2-7; D gene: -; CDR3 protein: ARNTGRQTYEQY
V gene: TRBV10-2; CDR3 length: 18; J gene: TRBJ1-6; D gene: TRBD1; CDR3 protein: ASRATGGRGLSSYNSPLH
V gene: TRBV7-3; CDR3 length: 11; J gene: TRBJ2-1; D gene: -; CDR3 protein: ASSPRGRNEQF
V gene: TRBV10-2; CDR3 length: 12; J gene: TRBJ1-1; D gene: TRBD1; CDR3 protein: ASSGGDREIGAF
V gene: TRBV6-4; CDR3 length: 13; J gene: TRBJ2-3; D gene: TRBD2; CDR3 protein: ASSQGLANTDTQY
V gene: TRBV5-1; CDR3 length: 12; J gene: TRBJ1-1; D gene: -; CDR3 protein: ASSLGGSSTEAF
V gene: TRBV5-4; CDR3 length: 14; J gene: TRBJ2-5; D gene: TRBD2; CDR3 protein: ASSLSVSGGAETQY
V gene: TRBV11-3; CDR3 length: 11; J gene: TRBJ1-1; D gene: -; CDR3 protein: ASSLDRHTEAF
V gene: TRBV27; CDR3 length: 13; J gene: TRBJ2-7; D gene: -; CDR3 protein: ASSFRETSSYEQY
V gene: TRBV9; CDR3 length: 12; J gene: TRBJ1-6; D gene: TRBD1; CDR3 protein: ASSSGTGKSPLH
V gene: TRBV25-1; CDR3 length: 13; J gene: TRBJ1-4; D gene: -; CDR3 protein: ASSVSTATNEKLF
V gene: TRBV2; CDR3 length: 13; J gene: TRBJ2-2; D gene: -; CDR3 protein: ASSEEGVSSGELF
V gene: TRBV30; CDR3 length: 11; J gene: TRBJ1-5; D gene: TRBD1; CDR3 protein: AWRDQGAQPQH
V gene: TRBV10-3; CDR3 length: 13; J gene: TRBJ2-3; D gene: -; CDR3 protein: AISGPGLRTDTQY
V gene: TRBV5-4; CDR3 length: 14; J gene: TRBJ2-5; D gene: TRBD2; CDR3 protein: ASSSPIAGGGETQY